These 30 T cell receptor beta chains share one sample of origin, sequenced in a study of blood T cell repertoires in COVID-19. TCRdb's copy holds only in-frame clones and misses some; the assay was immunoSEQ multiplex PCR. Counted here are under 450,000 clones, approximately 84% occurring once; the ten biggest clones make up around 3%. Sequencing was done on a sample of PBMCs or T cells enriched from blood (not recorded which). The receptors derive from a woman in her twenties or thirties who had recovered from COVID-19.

CDR3 nucleotide sequence: TGTGCCAGCAGCGTCGGGAGGGGCCTCCCTAAAGCTTTCTTT. Translating it yields CASSVGRGLPKAFF. The chain employs TRBV11-2 and TRBJ1-1; maybe TRBD1 (5 bases). This CDR3 region has 14 residues. Deletions cut 5 bases from V and 9 bases from J, with 19 bases between. Germline lookup yields CDR1 SGHAT and CDR2 FQNNGV. Supplemented by reference TRBV11-2 and TRBJ1-1, the full variable domain reads EAGVAQSPRYKIIEKRQSVAFWCNPISGHATLYWYQQILGQGPKLLIQFQNNGVVDDSQLPKDRFSAERLKGVDSTLKIQPAKLEDSAVYLCASSVGRGLPKAFFGQGTRLTVV.

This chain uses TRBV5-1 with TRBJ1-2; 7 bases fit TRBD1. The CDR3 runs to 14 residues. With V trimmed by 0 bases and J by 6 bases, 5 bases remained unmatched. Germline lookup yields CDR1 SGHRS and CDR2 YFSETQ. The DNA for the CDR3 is TGCGCCAGCAGCTTGGGAGGGGGCGAGAATGGCTACACCTTC. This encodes CASSLGGGENGYTF. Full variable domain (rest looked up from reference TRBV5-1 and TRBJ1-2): KAGVTQTPRYLIKTRGQQVTLSCSPISGHRSVSWYQQTPGQGLQFLFEYFSETQRNKGNFPGRFSGRQFSNSRSEMNVSTLELGDSALYLCASSLGGGENGYTFGSGTRLTVV.

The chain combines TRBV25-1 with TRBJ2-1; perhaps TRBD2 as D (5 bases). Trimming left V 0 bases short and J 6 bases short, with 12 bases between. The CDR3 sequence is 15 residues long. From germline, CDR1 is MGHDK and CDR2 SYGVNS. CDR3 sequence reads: CASSEYFQDFNEQFF. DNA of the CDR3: TGTGCCAGCAGTGAATATTTTCAGGACTTCAATGAGCAGTTCTTC.

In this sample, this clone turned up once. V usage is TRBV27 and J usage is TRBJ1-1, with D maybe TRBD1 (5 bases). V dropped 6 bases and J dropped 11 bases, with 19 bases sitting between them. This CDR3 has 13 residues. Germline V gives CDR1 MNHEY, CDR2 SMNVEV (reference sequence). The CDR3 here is CASSLGQGDTAFF. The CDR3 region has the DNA TGTGCCAGCAGCCTGGGTCAGGGCGACACCGCTTTCTTT.

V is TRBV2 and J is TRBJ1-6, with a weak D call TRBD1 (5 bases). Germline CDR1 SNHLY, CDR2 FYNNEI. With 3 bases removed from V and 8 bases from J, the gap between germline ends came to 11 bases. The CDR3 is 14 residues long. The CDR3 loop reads CASSDPDTDSPLHF. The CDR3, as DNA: TGTGCCAGCAGTGATCCGGACACGGATTCACCCCTCCACTTT. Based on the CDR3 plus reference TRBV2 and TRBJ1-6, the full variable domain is EPEVTQTPSHQVTQMGQEVILRCVPISNHLYFYWYRQILGQKVEFLVSFYNNEISEKSEIFDDQFSVERPDGSNFTLKIRSTKLEDSAMYFCASSDPDTDSPLHFGNGTRLTVT.

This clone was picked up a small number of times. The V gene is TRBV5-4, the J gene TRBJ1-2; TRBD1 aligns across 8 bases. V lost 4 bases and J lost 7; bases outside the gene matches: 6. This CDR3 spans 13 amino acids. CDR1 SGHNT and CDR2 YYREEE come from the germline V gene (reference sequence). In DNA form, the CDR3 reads TGTGCCAGCAGCATCGACAGGGGAGGTGGCTACACCTTC. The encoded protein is CASSIDRGGGYTF.

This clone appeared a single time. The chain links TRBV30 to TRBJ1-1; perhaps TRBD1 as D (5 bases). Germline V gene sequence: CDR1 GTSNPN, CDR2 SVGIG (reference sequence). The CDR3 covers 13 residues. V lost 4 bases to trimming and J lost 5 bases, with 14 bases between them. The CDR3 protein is CAWNYQGGTEAFF. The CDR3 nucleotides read TGTGCCTGGAATTACCAGGGAGGAACTGAAGCTTTCTTT. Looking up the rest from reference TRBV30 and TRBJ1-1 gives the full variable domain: SQTIHQWPATLVQPVGSPLSLECTVEGTSNPNLYWYRQAAGRGLQLLFYSVGIGQISSEVPQNLSASRPQDRQFILSSKKLLLSDSGFYLCAWNYQGGTEAFFGQGTRLTVV.

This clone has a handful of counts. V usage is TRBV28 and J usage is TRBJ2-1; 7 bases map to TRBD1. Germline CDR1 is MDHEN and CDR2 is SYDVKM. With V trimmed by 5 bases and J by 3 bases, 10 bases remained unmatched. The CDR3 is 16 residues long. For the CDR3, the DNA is TGTGCCAGCAGTCAGTACAGGGGAGATGACTACAATGAGCAGTTCTTC. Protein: CASSQYRGDDYNEQFF.

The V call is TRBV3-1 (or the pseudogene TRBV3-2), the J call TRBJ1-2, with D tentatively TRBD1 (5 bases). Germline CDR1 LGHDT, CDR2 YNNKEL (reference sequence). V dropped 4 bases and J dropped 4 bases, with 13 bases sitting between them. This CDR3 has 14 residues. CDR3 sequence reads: CASSLGRESYGYTF. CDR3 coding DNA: TGTGCCAGCAGCCTTGGCAGGGAATCCTATGGCTACACCTTC.

CDR3 protein: CASSATGTGFLEQYF. DNA for the CDR3: TGTGCCAGCAGCGCAACCGGGACAGGGTTCCTCGAGCAGTACTTC. The chain employs TRBV7-8 and TRBJ2-7; 9 nucleotides align to TRBD1. The CDR3 has 15 residues. Losses at the gene ends were 5 bases for V and 6 bases for J; bases not matched to a gene: 11. Germline CDR1 SGHVS, CDR2 FQNEAQ.

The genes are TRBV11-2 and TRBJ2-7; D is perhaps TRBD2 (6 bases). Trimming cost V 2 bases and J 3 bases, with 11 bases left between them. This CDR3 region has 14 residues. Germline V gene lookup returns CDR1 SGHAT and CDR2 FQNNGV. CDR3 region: CASSLPGGIYEQYF. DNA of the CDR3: TGTGCCAGCAGCTTACCCGGGGGAATCTACGAGCAGTACTTC.

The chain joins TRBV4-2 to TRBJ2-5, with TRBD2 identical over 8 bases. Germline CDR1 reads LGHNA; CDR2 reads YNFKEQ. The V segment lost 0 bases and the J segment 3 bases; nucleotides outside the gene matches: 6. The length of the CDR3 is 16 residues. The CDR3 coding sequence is TGTGCCAGCAGCCAAGATTTTAATAGCGGGGAAGAGACCCAGTACTTC. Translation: CASSQDFNSGEETQYF.

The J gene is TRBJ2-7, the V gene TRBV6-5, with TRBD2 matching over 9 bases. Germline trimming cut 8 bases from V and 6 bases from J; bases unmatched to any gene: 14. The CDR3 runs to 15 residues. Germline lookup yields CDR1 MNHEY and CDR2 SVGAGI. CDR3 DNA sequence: TGTGCCAGCTGGAAAGGAGCTAGCGGGATTGGCGAGCAGTACTTC. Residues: CASWKGASGIGEQYF.

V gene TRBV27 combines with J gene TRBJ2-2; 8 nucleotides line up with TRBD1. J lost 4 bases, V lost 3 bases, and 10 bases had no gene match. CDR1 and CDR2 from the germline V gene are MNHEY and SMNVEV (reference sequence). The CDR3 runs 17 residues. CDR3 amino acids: CASSFSQGAGGTGELFF. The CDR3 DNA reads TGTGCCAGCAGTTTCTCCCAGGGGGCCGGTGGCACCGGGGAGCTGTTTTTT.

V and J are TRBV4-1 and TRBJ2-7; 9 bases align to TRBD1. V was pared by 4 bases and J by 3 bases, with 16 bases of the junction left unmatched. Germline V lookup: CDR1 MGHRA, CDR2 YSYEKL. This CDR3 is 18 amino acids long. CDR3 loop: CASSRITGIRDRVYEQYF. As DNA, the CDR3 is TGCGCCAGCAGCCGTATTACAGGAATCCGGGACAGGGTCTACGAGCAGTACTTC.

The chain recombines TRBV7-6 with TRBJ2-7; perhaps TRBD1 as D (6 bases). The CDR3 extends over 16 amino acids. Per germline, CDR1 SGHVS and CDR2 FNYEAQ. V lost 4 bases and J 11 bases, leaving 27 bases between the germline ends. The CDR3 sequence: CASSSFDRGQLYGEYF. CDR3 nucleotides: TGTGCCAGCAGCTCTTTCGATCGAGGACAGCTTTACGGGGAGTACTTC.

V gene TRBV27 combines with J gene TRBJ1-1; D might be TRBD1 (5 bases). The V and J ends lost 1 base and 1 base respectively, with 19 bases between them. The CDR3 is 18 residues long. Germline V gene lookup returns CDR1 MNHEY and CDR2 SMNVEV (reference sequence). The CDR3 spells CASSLYFKGPTPNTEAFF. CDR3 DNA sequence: TGTGCCAGCAGTTTATACTTTAAGGGGCCGACCCCGAACACTGAAGCTTTCTTT.

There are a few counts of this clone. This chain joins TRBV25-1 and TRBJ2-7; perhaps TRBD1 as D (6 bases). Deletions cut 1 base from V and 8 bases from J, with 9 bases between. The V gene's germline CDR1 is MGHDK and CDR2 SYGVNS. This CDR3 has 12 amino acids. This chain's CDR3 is CASSESGTKQYF. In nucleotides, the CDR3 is TGTGCCAGCAGTGAATCAGGGACAAAGCAGTACTTC.

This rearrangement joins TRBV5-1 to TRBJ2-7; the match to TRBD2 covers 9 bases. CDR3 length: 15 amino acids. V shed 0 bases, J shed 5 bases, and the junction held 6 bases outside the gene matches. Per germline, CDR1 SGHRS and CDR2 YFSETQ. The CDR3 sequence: CASSLGSGRSDEQYF. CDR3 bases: TGCGCCAGCAGCTTGGGGAGCGGGAGGTCCGACGAGCAGTACTTC.

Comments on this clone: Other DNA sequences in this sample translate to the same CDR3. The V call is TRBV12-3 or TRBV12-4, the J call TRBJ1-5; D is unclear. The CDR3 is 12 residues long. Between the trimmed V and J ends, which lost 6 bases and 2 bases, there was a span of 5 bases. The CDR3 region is CASSPGNQPQHF. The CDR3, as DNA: TGTGCCAGCAGCCCAGGCAATCAGCCCCAGCATTTT.

This chain's CDR3 is CASSLAGDGYTF. CDR3 nucleotide sequence: TGTGCCAGCAGCTTGGCGGGGGATGGCTACACCTTC. V is TRBV5-6 and J is TRBJ1-2; the D gene is possibly TRBD1 (5 bases). V lost 0 bases to trimming and J lost 6 bases, with 6 bases between them. The CDR3 is 12 residues long. Germline assignment: CDR1 SGHDT and CDR2 YYEEEE. Full variable domain (remainder filled in from reference TRBV5-6 and TRBJ1-2): DAGVTQSPTHLIKTRGQQVTLRCSPKSGHDTVSWYQQALGQGPQFIFQYYEEEERQRGNFPDRFSGHQFPNYSSELNVNALLLGDSALYLCASSLAGDGYTFGSGTRLTVV.

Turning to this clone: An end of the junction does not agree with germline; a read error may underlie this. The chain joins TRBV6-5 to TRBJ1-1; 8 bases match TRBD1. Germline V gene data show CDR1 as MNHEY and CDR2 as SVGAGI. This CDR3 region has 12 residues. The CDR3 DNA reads TGTGCCAGCAGATCGACAGGGGCTGACGCTTTCTTT. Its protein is CASRSTGADAFF.

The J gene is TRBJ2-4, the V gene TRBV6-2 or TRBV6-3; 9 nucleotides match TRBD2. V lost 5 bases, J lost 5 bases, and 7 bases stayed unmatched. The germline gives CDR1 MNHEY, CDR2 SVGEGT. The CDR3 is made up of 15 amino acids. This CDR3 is CASSRGGAWENIQYF. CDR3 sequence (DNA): TGTGCCAGCAGTCGCGGGGGGGCCTGGGAAAACATTCAGTACTTC.

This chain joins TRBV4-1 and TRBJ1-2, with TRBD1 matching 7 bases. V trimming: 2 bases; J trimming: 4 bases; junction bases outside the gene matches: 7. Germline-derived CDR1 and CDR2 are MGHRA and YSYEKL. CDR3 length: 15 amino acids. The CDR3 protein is CASSQTGTEIYGYTF. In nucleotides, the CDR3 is TGCGCCAGCAGCCAAACCGGGACAGAAATCTATGGCTACACCTTC.

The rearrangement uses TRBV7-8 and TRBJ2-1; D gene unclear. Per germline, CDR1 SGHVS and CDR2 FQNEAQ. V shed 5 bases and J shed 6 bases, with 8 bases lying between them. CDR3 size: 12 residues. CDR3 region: CASSRAPNEQFF. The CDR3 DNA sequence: TGTGCCAGCAGCCGGGCCCCCAATGAGCAGTTCTTC.

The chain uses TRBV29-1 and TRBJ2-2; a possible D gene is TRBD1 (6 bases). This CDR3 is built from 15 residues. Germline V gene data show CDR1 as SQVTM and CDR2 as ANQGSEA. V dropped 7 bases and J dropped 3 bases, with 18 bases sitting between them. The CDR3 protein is CSGGTRDTDTGELFF. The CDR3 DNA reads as TGCAGCGGTGGGACCCGGGACACCGACACCGGGGAGCTGTTTTTT.

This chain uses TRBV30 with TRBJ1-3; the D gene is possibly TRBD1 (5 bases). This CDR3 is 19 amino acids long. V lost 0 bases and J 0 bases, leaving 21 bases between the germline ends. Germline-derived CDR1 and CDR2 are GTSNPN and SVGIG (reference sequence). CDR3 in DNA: TGTGCCTGGAGTGTACTGTCAGGGTATCAGTTCCGCTCTGGAAACACCATATATTTT. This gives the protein CAWSVLSGYQFRSGNTIYF.

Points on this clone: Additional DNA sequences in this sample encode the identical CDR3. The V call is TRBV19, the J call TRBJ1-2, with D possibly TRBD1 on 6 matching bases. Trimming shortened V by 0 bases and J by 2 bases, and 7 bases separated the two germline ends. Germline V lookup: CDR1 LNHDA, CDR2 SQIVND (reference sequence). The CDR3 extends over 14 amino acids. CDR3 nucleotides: TGTGCCAGTAGTATAGACAGGGGAAACTATGGCTACACCTTC. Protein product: CASSIDRGNYGYTF.

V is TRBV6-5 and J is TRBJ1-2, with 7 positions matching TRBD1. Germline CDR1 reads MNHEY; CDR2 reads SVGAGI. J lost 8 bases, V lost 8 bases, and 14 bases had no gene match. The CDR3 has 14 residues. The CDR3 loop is CASGSRTGDEGYTF. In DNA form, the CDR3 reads TGTGCCAGCGGCAGTCGCACAGGGGACGAGGGCTACACCTTC.

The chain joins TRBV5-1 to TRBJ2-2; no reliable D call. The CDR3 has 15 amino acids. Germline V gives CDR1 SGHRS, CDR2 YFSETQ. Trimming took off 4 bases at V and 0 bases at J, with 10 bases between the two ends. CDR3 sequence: CASSTQVSNTGELFF. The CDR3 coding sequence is TGCGCCAGCAGCACCCAGGTATCGAACACCGGGGAGCTGTTTTTT.